This TCR beta chain stems from a study of response to subunit inactivated influenza vaccine. Concerning this clonotype itself: Antigen unknown.

TCRdb ran MiXCR on the RT-PCR reads and lists one entry per CDR3 protein. In the table there are around 710,000 distinct CDR3 sequences, about 15% of which are singletons. In germline, CDR1 is MDHEN, CDR2 SYDVKM. The V and J ends lost 8 bases and 0 bases respectively, with 8 bases between them. The CDR3 runs to 12 residues. General observations from the study: The authors suggested that every seasonal influenza vaccination recruits few new T cells.

The chain links TRBV28 to TRBJ2-7; no firm D call. Source: PBMCs from blood, taken about 14 days before vaccination. The clonotype comes from a man aged 45-65 years who received an inactivated influenza vaccine. This chain's CDR3 is CASCEPSYEQYF. Here the CDR3 DNA reads TGTGCCAGCTGCGAACCCTCCTACGAGCAGTACTTC.